This passage covers 8 T cell receptor beta chains from one sample sequenced in a study of tumour-infiltrating T cells in Burkitt lymphoma. Assay: immunoSEQ multiplex PCR; the TCRdb copy retains only in-frame clones and omits some. This sample has 6,000 to 8,500 clones, with about 69% found just once. Sequencing was carried out using tumor tissue. Source of these receptors: a human donor with diffuse large B-cell lymphoma.

The rearrangement links TRBV4-1 to TRBJ1-5; 8 bases align to TRBD1. J was trimmed by 9 bases and V by 3 bases; bases with no gene match: 7. The CDR3 consists of 14 residues. CDR1 and CDR2 (germline): MGHRA, YSYEKL. In DNA, the CDR3 is TGCGCCAGCAGCCAGATCAGGGGGCGTAGGCCCCAGCATTTT. It yields the protein CASSQIRGRRPQHF.

The table lists this clone with a few counts. The chain is built from TRBV2 and TRBJ1-6; D is possibly TRBD1 (5 bases). V gave up 2 bases and J gave up 10 bases, with 15 bases separating them. Germline CDR1 is SNHLY and CDR2 is FYNNEI. The CDR3 consists of 15 residues. The CDR3 here is CASSERQPRTSPLHF. CDR3 nucleotide sequence: TGTGCCAGCAGTGAACGACAGCCACGGACCTCACCCCTCCACTTT.

The CDR3 region has the DNA TGCGCCAGCAGCCAAGTTATTCGCGTCAGCAATCAGCCCCAGCATTTT. Translated: CASSQVIRVSNQPQHF. V is TRBV4-1 and J is TRBJ1-5; D unclear. V was cut by 1 base and J by 1 base, with 11 bases left in between. The CDR3 has 16 amino acids. Germline V gene sequence: CDR1 MGHRA, CDR2 YSYEKL.

This sequence joins TRBV7-2 and TRBJ2-7, with D possibly being TRBD1 (6 bases). This CDR3 is built from 15 residues. The germline V gene has CDR1 SGHTA and CDR2 FQGNSA. Trimming took 5 bases from V and 2 from J, leaving 16 bases between them. This chain's CDR3 is CASSHGQPTTYEQYF. In DNA, the CDR3 is TGTGCCAGCAGCCACGGACAGCCGACTACCTACGAGCAGTACTTC.

This clone has only one observation. V and J are TRBV5-8 and TRBJ1-1, with unresolved D. CDR3 length: 11 residues. Between the trimmed V and J ends, which lost 0 bases and 7 bases, there was a span of 4 bases. Germline CDR1 is SGHTS and CDR2 is YDEGEE. This chain's CDR3 is CASSLVGEAFF. CDR3 in DNA: TGTGCCAGCAGCTTGGTTGGTGAAGCTTTCTTT.

The chain carries TRBV7-2 and TRBJ1-2; D possibly corresponds to TRBD1 (5 bases). The CDR3 spans 13 residues. V was trimmed by 8 bases and J by 1 base, leaving 11 bases between them. CDR1 SGHTA and CDR2 FQGNSA come from the germline V gene. The CDR3 reads CASQWGDNYGYTF. The CDR3 DNA reads TGTGCCAGCCAATGGGGGGATAACTATGGCTACACCTTC. Together with reference TRBV7-2 and TRBJ1-2, the CDR3 gives the full variable domain: GAGVSQSPSNKVTEKGKDVELRCDPISGHTALYWYRQSLGQGLEFLIYFQGNSAPDKSGLPSDRFSAERTGGSVSTLTIQRTQQEDSAVYLCASQWGDNYGYTFGSGTRLTVV.

The CDR3 here is CASSLEGYNYGYTF. DNA for the CDR3: TGCGCCAGCAGCTTGGAGGGCTACAACTATGGCTACACCTTC. The rearrangement joins TRBV5-1 to TRBJ1-2; no definite D call. V lost 0 bases to trimming and J lost 2 bases, with 8 bases between them. The CDR3 consists of 14 residues. Germline values: CDR1 SGHRS, CDR2 YFSETQ. Based on the CDR3 plus reference TRBV5-1 and TRBJ1-2, the full variable domain is KAGVTQTPRYLIKTRGQQVTLSCSPISGHRSVSWYQQTPGQGLQFLFEYFSETQRNKGNFPGRFSGRQFSNSRSEMNVSTLELGDSALYLCASSLEGYNYGYTFGSGTRLTVV.

V gene TRBV2 combines with J gene TRBJ1-2; tentative D call: TRBD1 (5 bases). Germline CDR1 is SNHLY and CDR2 is FYNNEI. Trimming removed 6 bases at V and 3 bases at J, with 11 bases between. The CDR3 is 13 residues long. This chain's CDR3 is CASSGDEYYGYTF. In DNA, the CDR3 is TGTGCCAGCAGCGGGGACGAATACTATGGCTACACCTTC. The variable domain in full, with the rest retrieved from reference TRBV2 and TRBJ1-2, is EPEVTQTPSHQVTQMGQEVILRCVPISNHLYFYWYRQILGQKVEFLVSFYNNEISEKSEIFDDQFSVERPDGSNFTLKIRSTKLEDSAMYFCASSGDEYYGYTFGSGTRLTVV.